The 20 T cell receptor beta chains presented below share a single source sample, sequenced in a study of T cells in tumors after PD-1 blockade. Sequencing used immunoSEQ multiplex PCR; TCRdb keeps in-frame clones, though not all of them. The sample yields about 24,000 clones, around four fifths seen once. Here the sequenced sample was PBMCs, taken after anti-PD-1 treatment. The receptors stem from a human donor with basal cell carcinoma.

V gene TRBV5-1 combines with J gene TRBJ1-1, with 9 bases lining up with TRBD1. V trimming: 4 bases; J trimming: 3 bases; junction bases outside the gene matches: 7. Germline assignment: CDR1 SGHRS and CDR2 YFSETQ. The CDR3 is made up of 15 amino acids. CDR3 sequence: CASSPGTGLDTEAFF. The CDR3 DNA follows: TGCGCCAGCAGCCCCGGGACAGGGTTAGACACTGAAGCTTTCTTT. The entire variable domain, with the rest obtained from reference TRBV5-1 and TRBJ1-1, is as follows: KAGVTQTPRYLIKTRGQQVTLSCSPISGHRSVSWYQQTPGQGLQFLFEYFSETQRNKGNFPGRFSGRQFSNSRSEMNVSTLELGDSALYLCASSPGTGLDTEAFFGQGTRLTVV.

The chain has TRBV29-1 and TRBJ2-3; perhaps D is TRBD1 or TRBD2 (5 bases each). Looked up from germline, CDR1 is SQVTM and CDR2 is ANQGSEA. This CDR3 has 12 residues. With 8 bases removed from V and 3 bases from J, the gap between germline ends came to 12 bases. The CDR3: CSFLEGTDTQYF. The CDR3 DNA is TGCAGCTTCCTCGAGGGGACAGATACGCAGTATTTT.

This clone appeared a single time. The chain uses TRBV9 and TRBJ1-2, with 11 bases lining up with TRBD1. The V gene's germline CDR1 is SGDLS and CDR2 YYNGEE. The CDR3 spans 17 residues. V lost 4 bases and J lost 2; bases outside the gene matches: 10. The CDR3: CASSPFPDRGRNYGYTF. The CDR3 DNA reads as TGTGCCAGCAGCCCTTTCCCGGACAGGGGGCGAAACTATGGCTACACCTTC.

This clone showed up just once. This chain connects TRBV5-1 to TRBJ1-2; 10 positions match TRBD1. The germline gives CDR1 SGHRS, CDR2 YFSETQ. V shed 4 bases, J shed 4 bases, and the junction held 10 bases outside the gene matches. This CDR3 spans 16 amino acids. CDR3 bases: TGCGCCAGCAGCCCCTCCCGACAGGGGGCAGGCTATGGCTACACCTTC. Residues: CASSPSRQGAGYGYTF.

The genes are TRBV4-1 and TRBJ2-4; 7 bases are shared with TRBD1. The CDR3 contains 14 residues. Trimming took 1 base from V and 15 from J; bases not matched to a gene: 12. The V gene's germline CDR1 is MGHRA and CDR2 YSYEKL. DNA for the CDR3: TGCGCCAGCAGCCAAGTAGGATCCCGGGACAGATGGTACTTC. It codes for CASSQVGSRDRWYF.

This rearrangement joins TRBV7-6 to TRBJ1-6; D not resolved. The CDR3 spans 15 residues. V shed 6 bases and J shed 6 bases, with 15 bases lying between them. Germline V gene data show CDR1 as SGHVS and CDR2 as FNYEAQ. The CDR3 protein is CASSQHQTGNSPLHF. CDR3 DNA: TGTGCCAGCAGTCAACATCAGACGGGTAATTCACCCCTCCACTTT.

This chain connects TRBV5-1 to TRBJ1-4; TRBD1 matches 7 bases. Germline V gene data show CDR1 as SGHRS and CDR2 as YFSETQ. This CDR3 has 13 amino acids. The J segment lost 8 bases and the V segment lost 4 bases, leaving 5 bases of the junction unmatched. CDR3 sequence reads: CASSRDSGEKLFF. The CDR3 nucleotides read TGCGCCAGCAGCCGGGACAGCGGGGAAAAACTGTTTTTT.

CDR3 loop: CASSPQQGRNTEAFF. The DNA of the CDR3 is TGTGCCAGCAGTCCCCAACAGGGGAGGAACACTGAAGCTTTCTTT. The chain has TRBV6-2 or TRBV6-3 and TRBJ1-1; 7 positions match TRBD1. The CDR3 sequence is 15 residues long. The germline V gene has CDR1 MNHEY and CDR2 SVGEGT. The trim removed 5 bases at V and 1 base at J, leaving 7 bases unmatched.

This chain links TRBV11-1 with TRBJ2-3; D is undetermined. V dropped 6 bases and J dropped 3 bases, with 16 bases sitting between them. This CDR3 is built from 15 residues. The V gene's germline CDR1 is SGHAT and CDR2 FQDESV (reference sequence). In DNA form, the CDR3 reads TGTGCCAGCAGTAAAGAAGGCAGAGTAACAGATACGCAGTATTTT. It yields the protein CASSKEGRVTDTQYF.

The V gene is TRBV27, the J gene TRBJ2-5, with D perhaps matching TRBD2 (6 bases). In germline, CDR1 is MNHEY, CDR2 SMNVEV (reference sequence). Trimming removed 3 bases from V and 2 bases from J, with 10 bases in between. This CDR3 region has 14 residues. In nucleotides, the CDR3 is TGTGCCAGCAGTTTTCGCGGGACGCAAGAGACCCAGTACTTC. Translation: CASSFRGTQETQYF.

This clone was counted a single time. The J gene is TRBJ2-5, the V gene TRBV5-1; TRBD2 matches 8 bases. The CDR3 is 14 residues long. Losses at the gene ends were 7 bases for V and 5 bases for J; bases not matched to a gene: 10. Germline V CDR1 and CDR2: SGHRS, YFSETQ. The CDR3 protein is CASVRSGGGETQYF. Written as DNA, the CDR3 is TGCGCCAGCGTCAGAAGCGGGGGCGGCGAGACCCAGTACTTC.

The rearrangement uses TRBV5-1 and TRBJ1-4; 11 bases map to TRBD1. V shed 4 bases and J 8 bases; nucleotides not matched to a gene: 7. This CDR3 spans 15 amino acids. Germline values: CDR1 SGHRS, CDR2 YFSETQ. Here the CDR3 DNA reads TGCGCCAGCAGCCCTGAGGGACAGGGGGGAGAAAAACTGTTTTTT. It is translated as CASSPEGQGGEKLFF.

This clone was observed a few times. Here the CDR3 DNA reads TGTGCCAGCAGCTTAGAGGGGAGCTGGCAGTACTTC. It is translated as CASSLEGSWQYF. The J gene is TRBJ2-7, the V gene TRBV13, with D possibly being TRBD1 or TRBD2 (5 bases each). V was shortened by 1 base and J by 9 bases, with 10 bases between the two germline ends. Germline CDR1 PRHDT, CDR2 FYEKMQ (reference sequence). CDR3 length: 12 residues.

The chain carries TRBV30 and TRBJ2-1; D remains ambiguous. The germline gives CDR1 GTSNPN, CDR2 SVGIG (reference sequence). Trimming took off 2 bases at V and 5 bases at J, with 10 bases between the two ends. The CDR3 spans 13 residues. The CDR3 sequence: CAWSSGMNNEQFF. The CDR3 coding sequence is TGTGCCTGGAGTAGTGGGATGAACAATGAGCAGTTCTTC.

This clone was picked up one time. The chain links TRBV27 to TRBJ2-7, with D perhaps matching TRBD1 (5 bases). The CDR3 loop spans 16 amino acids. With 0 bases removed from V and 0 bases from J, the gap between germline ends came to 12 bases. Germline V gene sequence: CDR1 MNHEY, CDR2 SMNVEV (reference sequence). The chain's CDR3 is CASSLSRAVISYEQYF. CDR3 in DNA: TGTGCCAGCAGTTTATCCAGGGCCGTTATCTCCTACGAGCAGTACTTC.

This chain connects TRBV6-2 or TRBV6-3 to TRBJ2-3, with 10 bases identical to TRBD1. Germline CDR1 and CDR2: MNHEY and SVGEGT. The length of the CDR3 is 18 residues. J was trimmed by 5 bases and V by 6 bases; bases with no gene match: 17. The CDR3 DNA sequence: TGTGCCAGCAGCCGCCGGTCCTCCGGGACAGGGGTCAAAGATACGCAGTATTTT. It yields the protein CASSRRSSGTGVKDTQYF.

J is TRBJ1-4 and V is TRBV4-1, with D tentatively TRBD1 (6 bases). The germline gives CDR1 MGHRA, CDR2 YSYEKL. V lost 1 base, J lost 7 bases, and 7 bases lay in between. This CDR3 is built from 13 residues. The DNA for the CDR3 is TGCGCCAGCAGCCAAGCCAGGGGTGAAAAACTGTTTTTT. Amino acids: CASSQARGEKLFF.

This chain links TRBV27 with TRBJ1-1; no clear D. V lost 5 bases and J lost 3, with 10 bases in between. The CDR3 covers 13 residues. The germline V gene encodes CDR1 MNHEY and CDR2 SMNVEV (reference sequence). CDR3 sequence (DNA): TGTGCCAGCAGTCTCTCGTCCTACACTGAAGCTTTCTTT. It is translated as CASSLSSYTEAFF.

The J gene is TRBJ1-5, the V gene TRBV6-1, with 12 bases that match TRBD1. CDR1 and CDR2 (germline): MNHNS, SASEGT. Trimming removed 2 bases from V and 1 base from J; junction bases left unmatched: 3. This CDR3 region has 17 residues. The CDR3 here is CASSERGTGGSNQPQHF. The CDR3 DNA reads as TGTGCCAGCAGTGAAAGGGGGACAGGGGGCAGCAATCAGCCCCAGCATTTT.

The chain carries TRBV5-6 and TRBJ2-5, with unresolved D. Trimming removed 4 bases at V and 5 bases at J, with 12 bases between. This CDR3 comprises 13 residues. Per germline, CDR1 SGHDT and CDR2 YYEEEE. The CDR3 is CASSPAVGETQYF. The CDR3 bases are TGTGCCAGCAGCCCAGCAGTGGGGGAGACCCAGTACTTC. The full variable domain, completed using reference TRBV5-6 and TRBJ2-5, is DAGVTQSPTHLIKTRGQQVTLRCSPKSGHDTVSWYQQALGQGPQFIFQYYEEEERQRGNFPDRFSGHQFPNYSSELNVNALLLGDSALYLCASSPAVGETQYFGPGTRLLVL.